Presented here are 19 T cell receptor beta chains from one specimen sequenced in a study of shared clonotypes between healthy human individuals. Some clones are missing from TCRdb's copy, which holds only in-frame ones; the method was immunoSEQ multiplex PCR. The sample carries roughly 2.5 million clones, around 90% recorded once. Input material: naive CD4+ T cells sorted from blood. Stated subset: CD45RA+ positively selected. The receptors stem from a man aged 18 to 35 in good health.

V is TRBV19 and J is TRBJ1-4; maybe TRBD1 (6 bases). Trimming cost V 3 bases and J 5 bases, with 16 bases left between them. CDR1 is LNHDA and CDR2 is SQIVND in the germline V gene (reference sequence). This CDR3 contains 16 residues. In DNA, the CDR3 is TGTGCCAGTAGTATCTTGCGGGACACGGGGAATGAAAAACTGTTTTTT. The encoded protein is CASSILRDTGNEKLFF.

This clone appeared a single time. This chain uses TRBV6-5 with TRBJ1-4; 8 bases match TRBD1. The CDR3 length is 15 residues. The germline gives CDR1 MNHEY, CDR2 SVGAGI. V was clipped by 2 bases and J by 8 bases; unmatched bases: 7. Here the CDR3 reads CASSYVRQGMEKLFF. The CDR3 DNA reads as TGTGCCAGCAGTTACGTCAGACAGGGGATGGAAAAACTGTTTTTT.

This CDR3 is CASSLDTGASDTQYF. CDR3 DNA sequence: TGTGCCAGCAGCTTAGATACAGGGGCTAGCGATACGCAGTATTTT. The V gene is TRBV11-3, the J gene TRBJ2-3; the match to TRBD1 covers 7 bases. The CDR3 runs to 15 residues. CDR1 and CDR2 from the germline V gene are SGHNT and YENEEA. J gave up 6 bases and V 0 bases, and 6 bases lay outside the gene matches. The complete variable domain, with remaining parts taken from reference TRBV11-3 and TRBJ2-3, reads EAGVVQSPRYKIIEKKQPVAFWCNPISGHNTLYWYLQNLGQGPELLIRYENEEAVDDSQLPKDRFSAERLKGVDSTLKIQPAELGDSAVYLCASSLDTGASDTQYFGPGTRLTVL.

This clone was picked up one time. This rearrangement joins TRBV7-8 to TRBJ1-1; the D is unclear. The CDR3 totals 15 residues. Germline V gene data show CDR1 as SGHVS and CDR2 as FQNEAQ. Trimming took 3 bases from V and 4 from J, leaving 15 bases between them. The CDR3 is CASSFMDWGGTEAFF. The CDR3 DNA reads TGTGCCAGCAGCTTCATGGACTGGGGAGGCACTGAAGCTTTCTTT.

The V and J genes are TRBV11-3 and TRBJ2-1; 10 bases line up with TRBD2. CDR1 is SGHNT and CDR2 is YENEEA in the germline V gene. The V and J ends lost 1 base and 4 bases, in that order; junction bases with no gene match: 10. This CDR3 has 18 residues. The DNA for the CDR3 is TGTGCCAGCAGCTTAGTGCGAGCTAGCGGGAGTGGGTACAATGAGCAGTTCTTC. Its protein product is CASSLVRASGSGYNEQFF.

The rearrangement links TRBV7-2 to TRBJ2-5; tentative D call: TRBD2 (6 bases). CDR1 and CDR2 (germline): SGHTA, FQGNSA. V was cut by 0 bases and J by 5 bases, with 13 bases left in between. CDR3 length equals 15 residues. The CDR3 loop reads CASSLAGLGRETQYF. DNA of the CDR3: TGTGCCAGCAGCTTAGCGGGACTGGGGAGGGAGACCCAGTACTTC.

V usage is TRBV11-2 and J usage is TRBJ1-6, with 7 nucleotides matching TRBD1. With V trimmed by 4 bases and J by 7 bases, 7 bases remained unmatched. The germline V gene has CDR1 SGHAT and CDR2 FQNNGV. The CDR3 is 15 amino acids. CDR3 protein: CASSSPPGQNSPLHF. In DNA form, the CDR3 reads TGTGCCAGCAGCTCCCCTCCGGGACAGAATTCACCCCTCCACTTT.

The chain joins TRBV7-9 to TRBJ2-1, with TRBD1 matching over 10 bases. The CDR3 extends over 14 amino acids. In germline, CDR1 is SEHNR, CDR2 FQNEAQ (reference sequence). V shed 6 bases, J shed 15 bases, and the junction held 14 bases outside the gene matches. The CDR3 loop is CASSPTPAGTGVFF. Written as DNA, the CDR3 is TGTGCCAGCAGTCCAACCCCTGCCGGGACAGGGGTGTTCTTC.

This chain links TRBV5-1 with TRBJ2-1; a possible D gene is TRBD1 (7 bases). CDR1 is SGHRS, CDR2 YFSETQ, per germline. The CDR3 runs to 16 residues. Trimming shortened V by 4 bases and J by 4 bases, and 18 bases separated the two germline ends. CDR3 protein: CASSPEGQGVYNEQFF. Written as DNA, the CDR3 is TGCGCCAGCAGCCCGGAGGGGCAGGGGGTATACAATGAGCAGTTCTTC.

This clone was counted once. The chain recombines TRBV25-1 with TRBJ1-3, with D maybe TRBD1 (5 bases). The CDR3 contains 14 residues. V was trimmed by 11 bases and J by 1 base, leaving 15 bases between them. Germline V gene sequence: CDR1 MGHDK, CDR2 SYGVNS. The CDR3 protein is CASSDNLSGNTIYF. CDR3 coding DNA: TGTGCCTCCTCGGACAACTTATCTGGAAACACCATATATTTT.

This rearrangement joins TRBV7-3 to TRBJ2-2, with 10 bases lining up with TRBD2. This CDR3 spans 16 amino acids. Germline values: CDR1 SGHTA, CDR2 FQGTGA. Unmatched junction bases numbered 5, after V lost 3 bases and J lost 4 bases. The CDR3 loop reads CASSLNSGGITGELFF. The CDR3 coding sequence is TGTGCCAGCAGCTTGAATAGCGGGGGGATCACCGGGGAGCTGTTTTTT. The entire variable domain, with the rest obtained from reference TRBV7-3 and TRBJ2-2, is as follows: GAGVSQTPSNKVTEKGKYVELRCDPISGHTALYWYRQSLGQGPEFLIYFQGTGAADDSGLPNDRFFAVRPEGSVSTLKIQRTERGDSAVYLCASSLNSGGITGELFFGEGSRLTVL.

The chain is built from TRBV18 and TRBJ1-3, with D maybe TRBD1 (5 bases). CDR3 length: 21 residues. Germline V lookup: CDR1 KGHSH, CDR2 LQKENI. Trimming stripped 1 base from V and 0 bases from J, with 25 bases between. The CDR3 coding sequence is TGTGCCAGCTCACCACAAAACCGTGGGGGACCCGGGCCTGACTCTGGAAACACCATATATTTT. Translation: CASSPQNRGGPGPDSGNTIYF.

This clone was seen just once. The sample has other DNA sequences that encode this CDR3 too. The chain has TRBV30 and TRBJ1-5; D possibly corresponds to TRBD1 (5 bases). The germline CDR1 and CDR2 sequences are GTSNPN and SVGIG (reference sequence). There are 13 residues in the CDR3. Trimming took off 3 bases at V and 1 base at J, with 7 bases between the two ends. This chain's CDR3 is CAWSAGSNQPQHF. CDR3 sequence (DNA): TGTGCCTGGAGCGCAGGGAGCAATCAGCCCCAGCATTTT.

The J gene is TRBJ1-5, the V gene TRBV15; unclear D gene. CDR1 is LNHNV, CDR2 YYDKDF, per germline (reference sequence). The ends were cut back, 0 bases at V and 3 bases at J, with 15 bases in the middle. CDR3 length: 17 amino acids. CDR3 residues: CATSREFPGFDNQPQHF. As DNA, the CDR3 is TGTGCCACCAGCAGAGAGTTTCCGGGATTTGACAATCAGCCCCAGCATTTT.

The chain joins TRBV6-1 to TRBJ1-1; D gene ambiguous. The CDR3 is 13 amino acids. V lost 7 bases to trimming and J lost 1 base, with 10 bases between them. CDR1 is MNHNS and CDR2 is SASEGT in the germline V gene. The DNA of the CDR3 is TGTGCCAGCATTAAGGACGGGAACACTGAAGCTTTCTTT. This codes for CASIKDGNTEAFF.

The chain employs TRBV30 and TRBJ1-4; TRBD1 agrees at 8 bases. J was trimmed by 2 bases and V by 5 bases; bases with no gene match: 7. The CDR3 is made up of 15 amino acids. Germline-derived CDR1 and CDR2 are GTSNPN and SVGIG (reference sequence). This CDR3 reads CAWGQGGMTNEKLFF. The CDR3 region has the DNA TGTGCCTGGGGACAGGGAGGAATGACTAATGAAAAACTGTTTTTT.

V gene TRBV10-1 combines with J gene TRBJ2-7; 8 nucleotides align to TRBD2. The CDR3 totals 14 residues. Trimming at V came to 3 bases and at J to 3 bases, leaving 4 bases not matched to a gene. Per the germline V gene, CDR1 is WNHNN and CDR2 is SYGVQD (reference sequence). The CDR3 DNA reads TGCGCCAGCAGTGACAGCGGGGGCAACTACGAGCAGTACTTC. It codes for CASSDSGGNYEQYF.

This clone was counted between two and nine times. This sequence joins TRBV2 and TRBJ1-1; weak D call: TRBD1 (6 bases). The germline V and J ends were trimmed by 10 bases and 2 bases, with 14 bases remaining between them. The CDR3 spans 13 residues. The germline gives CDR1 SNHLY, CDR2 FYNNEI. The CDR3 is CANRADFNTEAFF. CDR3 DNA sequence: TGTGCCAACAGGGCGGATTTCAACACTGAAGCTTTCTTT.

The chain recombines TRBV5-1 with TRBJ2-4; perhaps TRBD2 as D (5 bases). This CDR3 has 14 residues. The V gene lost 4 bases and the J gene lost 7 bases, with 15 bases spanning the gap. From germline, CDR1 is SGHRS and CDR2 YFSETQ. CDR3 region: CASSPTTGGNIQYF. CDR3 coding DNA: TGCGCCAGCAGCCCTACGACGGGCGGGAACATTCAGTACTTC.